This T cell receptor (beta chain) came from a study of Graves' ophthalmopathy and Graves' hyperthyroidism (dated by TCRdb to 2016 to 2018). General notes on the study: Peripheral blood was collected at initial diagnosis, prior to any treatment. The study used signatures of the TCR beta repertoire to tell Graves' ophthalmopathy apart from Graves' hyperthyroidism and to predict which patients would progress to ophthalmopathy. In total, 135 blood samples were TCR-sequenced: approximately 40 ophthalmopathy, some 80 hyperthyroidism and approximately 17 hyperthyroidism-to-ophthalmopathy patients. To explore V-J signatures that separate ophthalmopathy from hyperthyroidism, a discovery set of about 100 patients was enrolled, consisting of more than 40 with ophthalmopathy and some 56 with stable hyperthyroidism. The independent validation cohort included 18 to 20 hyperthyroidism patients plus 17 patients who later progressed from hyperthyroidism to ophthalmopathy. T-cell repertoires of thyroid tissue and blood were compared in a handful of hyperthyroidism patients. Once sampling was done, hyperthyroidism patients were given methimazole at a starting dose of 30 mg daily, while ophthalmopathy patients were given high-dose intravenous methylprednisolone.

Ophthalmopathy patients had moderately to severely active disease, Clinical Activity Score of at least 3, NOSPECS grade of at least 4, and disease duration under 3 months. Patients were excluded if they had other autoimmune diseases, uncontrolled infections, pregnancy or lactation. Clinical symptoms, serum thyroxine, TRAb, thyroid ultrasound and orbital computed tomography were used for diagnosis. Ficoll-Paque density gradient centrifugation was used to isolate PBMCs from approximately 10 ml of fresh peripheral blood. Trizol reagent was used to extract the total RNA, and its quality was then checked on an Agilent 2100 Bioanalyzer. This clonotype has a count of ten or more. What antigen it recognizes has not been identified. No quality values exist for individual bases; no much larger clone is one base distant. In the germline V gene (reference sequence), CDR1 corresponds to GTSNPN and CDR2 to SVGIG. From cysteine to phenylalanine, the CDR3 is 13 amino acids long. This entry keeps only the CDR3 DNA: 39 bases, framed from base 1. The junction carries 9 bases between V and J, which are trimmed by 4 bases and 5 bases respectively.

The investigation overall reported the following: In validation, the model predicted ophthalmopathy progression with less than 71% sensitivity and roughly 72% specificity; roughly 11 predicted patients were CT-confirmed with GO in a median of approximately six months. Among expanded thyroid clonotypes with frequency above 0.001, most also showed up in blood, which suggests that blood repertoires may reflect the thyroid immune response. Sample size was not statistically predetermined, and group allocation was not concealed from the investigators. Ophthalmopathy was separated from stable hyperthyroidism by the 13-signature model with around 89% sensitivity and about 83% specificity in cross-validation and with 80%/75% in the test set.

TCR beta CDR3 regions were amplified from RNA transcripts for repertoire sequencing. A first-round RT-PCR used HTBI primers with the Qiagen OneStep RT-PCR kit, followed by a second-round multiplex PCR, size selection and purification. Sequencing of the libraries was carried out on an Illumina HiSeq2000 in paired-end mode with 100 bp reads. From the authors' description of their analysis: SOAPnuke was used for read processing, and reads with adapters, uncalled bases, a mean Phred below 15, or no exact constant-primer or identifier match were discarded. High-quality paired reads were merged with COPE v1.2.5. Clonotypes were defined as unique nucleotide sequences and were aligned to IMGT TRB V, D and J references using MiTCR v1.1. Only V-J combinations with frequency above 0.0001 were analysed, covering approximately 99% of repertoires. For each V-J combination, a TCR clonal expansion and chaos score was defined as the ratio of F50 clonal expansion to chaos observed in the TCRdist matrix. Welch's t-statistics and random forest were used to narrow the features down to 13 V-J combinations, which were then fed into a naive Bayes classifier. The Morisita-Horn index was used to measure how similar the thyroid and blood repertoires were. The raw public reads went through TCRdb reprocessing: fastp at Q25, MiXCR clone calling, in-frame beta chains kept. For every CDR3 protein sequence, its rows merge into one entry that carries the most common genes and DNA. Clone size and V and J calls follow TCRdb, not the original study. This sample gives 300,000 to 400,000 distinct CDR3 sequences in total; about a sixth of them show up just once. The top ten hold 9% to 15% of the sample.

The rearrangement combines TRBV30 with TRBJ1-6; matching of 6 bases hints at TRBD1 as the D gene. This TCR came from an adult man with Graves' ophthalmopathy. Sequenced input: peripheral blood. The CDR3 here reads CAWTGQNNSPLHF. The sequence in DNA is TGTGCCTGGACCGGACAGAATAATTCACCCCTCCACTTT. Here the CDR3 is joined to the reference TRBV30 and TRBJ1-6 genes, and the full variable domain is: SQTIHQWPATLVQPVGSPLSLECTVEGTSNPNLYWYRQAAGRGLQLLFYSVGIGQISSEVPQNLSASRPQDRQFILSSKKLLLSDSGFYLCAWTGQNNSPLHFGNGTRLTVT.